The 2 T cell receptor beta chains below were found in one sample sequenced in a study of tumor-infiltrating lymphocytes in primary liver carcinoma. RNA was extracted from whole blood without cell sorting, alongside germline DNA. TCR beta cDNA was prepared out of roughly 500 ng total RNA by means of a constant-region primer. It was through three nested multiplex PCR rounds of slightly modified ARM-PCR that TCR beta libraries arose. TRBV1-TRBV30 forward primers and a C-beta reverse primer were used in the first two PCR rounds, which each ran for approximately 11 cycles. TCRdb re-called the multiplex PCR reads through MiXCR, storing one row per CDR3 protein. Altogether 300,000 to 400,000 distinct CDR3 sequences are present, approximately 65% being singletons, with the ten largest covering about 6.5%. Input material: peripheral blood. These receptors were taken from a man in his forties or fifties with primary liver carcinoma and hepatitis B virus infection.

About this clonotype itself: Sequence at one end of the junction differs from germline and may be a read error. This sequence joins TRBV11-2 and TRBJ2-7, with 8 bases aligning to TRBD1. There are 14 residues in the CDR3. CDR1 SGHAT and CDR2 FQNNGV come from the germline V gene. For the CDR3, the DNA is TGTGCCAGCAGCTTCGGGACAGGTTTTTACGAGCACTACTTC. This gives the protein CASSFGTGFYEHYF.

This chain uses TRBV5-1 with TRBJ2-2; 7 bases line up with TRBD2. Germline-derived CDR1 and CDR2 are SGHRS and YFSETQ. V trimming: 0 bases; J trimming: 4 bases; junction bases outside the gene matches: 6. This CDR3 has 16 residues. The CDR3 DNA sequence: TGCGCCAGCAGCTTGGTTTCCCTAGCGGTCACCGGGGAGCTGTTTTTT. This gives the protein CASSLVSLAVTGELFF.